The 27 T cell receptor beta chains presented below share a single source sample, sequenced in a study of CD8+ T cells in alopecia areata. The treatment denotes: oral pan-JAK inhibitor, 5-10 mg twice daily. Following RNA extraction, reverse transcription yielded cDNA that acted as the sequencing template. Assay: immunoSEQ multiplex PCR; the TCRdb copy retains only in-frame clones and omits some. Of fewer than 200,000 clones detected, about 61% appear once; the ten largest clones hold around 16%. Sample: CD4+ T cells sorted from blood, taken at approximately week 60, from a patient treated with tofacitinib. The receptors stem from a human donor with alopecia areata.

This clone was counted between two and nine times. The V gene is TRBV4-1, the J gene TRBJ1-1; TRBD1 matches at 11 bases. This CDR3 is 18 amino acids long. The germline V gene has CDR1 MGHRA and CDR2 YSYEKL. J was trimmed by 0 bases and V by 3 bases; bases with no gene match: 9. The CDR3 DNA reads as TGCGCCAGCAGCCAGAACGGGGGACAGGGGGTAGTGAACACTGAAGCTTTCTTT. Translation: CASSQNGGQGVVNTEAFF.

The V and J genes are TRBV18 and TRBJ2-3; D remains unclear. The CDR3 is 14 residues long. V was clipped by 4 bases and J by 2 bases, with 10 bases between them. Germline CDR1 KGHSH, CDR2 LQKENI. DNA for the CDR3: TGTGCCAGCTCACAAGGGTGGGCCACAGATACGCAGTATTTT. As protein: CASSQGWATDTQYF.

The genes are TRBV7-3 and TRBJ2-5, with D uncertain. The CDR3 is 13 residues long. V shed 5 bases and J shed 4 bases, with 11 bases lying between them. Germline-derived CDR1 and CDR2 are SGHTA and FQGTGA. CDR3 coding DNA: TGTGCCAGCAGCCTCGCGTCTGGAGAGACCCAGTACTTC. Protein product: CASSLASGETQYF.

The rearrangement joins TRBV2 to TRBJ2-5, with D hard to call. Germline V lookup: CDR1 SNHLY, CDR2 FYNNEI. This CDR3 is built from 12 residues. Trimming left V 1 base short and J 5 bases short, with 5 bases between. CDR3 DNA sequence: TGTGCCAGCAGTGAAGAACGGGAGACCCAGTACTTC. It encodes CASSEERETQYF.

CDR3 loop: CASSLGTPKGRETQYF. The CDR3 bases are TGTGCCAGCAGCTTAGGTACACCCAAGGGGCGGGAGACCCAGTACTTC. The J gene is TRBJ2-5, the V gene TRBV7-9; D is perhaps TRBD1 (5 bases). Per the germline V gene, CDR1 is SEHNR and CDR2 is FQNEAQ (reference sequence). Between the trimmed V and J ends, which lost 1 base and 5 bases, there was a span of 17 bases. The CDR3 covers 16 residues.

The gene calls are TRBV7-8 and TRBJ2-6; 10 positions match TRBD1. J gave up 4 bases and V 1 base, and 4 bases lay outside the gene matches. The CDR3 has 17 residues. CDR1 is SGHVS and CDR2 is FQNEAQ in the germline V gene. CDR3 sequence: CASSLGGTGVGANVLTF. CDR3 nucleotide sequence: TGTGCCAGCAGCTTAGGAGGGACAGGGGTCGGGGCCAACGTCCTGACTTTC.

This clone has more than one count but fewer than ten. The CDR3 nucleotides read TGTGCCAGCAGCGTAGCTACAGGGTCCTACGAGCAGTACTTC. Protein: CASSVATGSYEQYF. V and J are TRBV9 and TRBJ2-7; TRBD1 might be the D (6 bases). The CDR3 runs to 14 residues. Trimming took 0 bases from V and 1 from J, leaving 8 bases between them. Per the germline V gene, CDR1 is SGDLS and CDR2 is YYNGEE.

The rearrangement uses TRBV30 and TRBJ2-1, with D possibly TRBD1 on 5 matching bases. The V end lost 6 bases, the J end lost 2 bases, and 11 bases lay between the germline ends. The germline V gene has CDR1 GTSNPN and CDR2 SVGIG (reference sequence). This CDR3 contains 13 residues. The CDR3 DNA reads as TGTGCCTGCGACAGCTTCACCTACAATGAGCAGTTCTTC. Amino acid sequence: CACDSFTYNEQFF.

This clone appeared a few times. The chain joins TRBV2 to TRBJ2-3, with TRBD1 identical over 8 bases. Germline-derived CDR1 and CDR2 are SNHLY and FYNNEI. CDR3 length: 14 residues. Losses at the gene ends were 4 bases for V and 2 bases for J; bases not matched to a gene: 2. The CDR3, as DNA: TGTGCCAGCAGTGGGACAGGGACCACAGATACGCAGTATTTT. As protein: CASSGTGTTDTQYF.

The chain has TRBV5-1 and TRBJ2-1; no reliable D call. Germline CDR1 SGHRS, CDR2 YFSETQ. Trimming pared 7 bases from V and 2 bases from J, leaving 19 bases between. CDR3 size: 16 residues. The CDR3 spells CASGLFSPVAYNEQFF. The CDR3 region has the DNA TGCGCCAGCGGGCTATTTTCTCCCGTGGCCTACAATGAGCAGTTCTTC. The full variable domain, completed using reference TRBV5-1 and TRBJ2-1, is KAGVTQTPRYLIKTRGQQVTLSCSPISGHRSVSWYQQTPGQGLQFLFEYFSETQRNKGNFPGRFSGRQFSNSRSEMNVSTLELGDSALYLCASGLFSPVAYNEQFFGPGTRLTVL.

This clone was picked up a small number of times. The CDR3 DNA is TGTGCCAGCAGCCAAGATGTTCGGGGTGAAGGTCAGCCCCAGCATTTT. This codes for CASSQDVRGEGQPQHF. The chain uses TRBV4-2 and TRBJ1-5; no reliable D call. This CDR3 contains 16 residues. Per germline, CDR1 LGHNA and CDR2 YNFKEQ. V was pared by 0 bases and J by 6 bases, with 15 bases between.

On this clone itself: This sample includes further DNA sequences coding for the same CDR3. The chain links TRBV18 to TRBJ2-7, with D perhaps matching TRBD1 (5 bases). Per the germline V gene, CDR1 is KGHSH and CDR2 is LQKENI. Trimming took 0 bases from V and 2 from J, leaving 8 bases between them. The CDR3 is 14 residues long. The CDR3 region has the DNA TGTGCCAGCTCACCACCAGGGGTCCCCTACGAGCAGTACTTC. Its protein product is CASSPPGVPYEQYF. The full variable domain, with the rest looked up from reference TRBV18 and TRBJ2-7, is NAGVMQNPRHLVRRRGQEARLRCSPMKGHSHVYWYRQLPEEGLKFMVYLQKENIIDESGMPKERFSAEFPKEGPSILRIQQVVRGDSAAYFCASSPPGVPYEQYFGPGTRLTVT.

Written as DNA, the CDR3 is TGTGCCAGCAGCCCAATTGACAGGGGGAATTCACCCCTCCACTTT. Its protein product is CASSPIDRGNSPLHF. The V call is TRBV27, the J call TRBJ1-6; 9 bases align to TRBD1. V lost 6 bases and J lost 7; bases outside the gene matches: 7. Germline-derived CDR1 and CDR2 are MNHEY and SMNVEV (reference sequence). The CDR3 contains 15 residues.

This sequence joins TRBV9 and TRBJ2-2, with unresolved D. There are 16 residues in the CDR3. The ends were cut back, 0 bases at V and 4 bases at J, with 13 bases in the middle. Per the germline V gene, CDR1 is SGDLS and CDR2 is YYNGEE. The CDR3 region has the DNA TGTGCCAGCAGCGTAGCTAAATTAGGTGGCACCGGGGAGCTGTTTTTT. This encodes CASSVAKLGGTGELFF.

The table lists this clone with a count of one. The CDR3 DNA follows: TGTGCCTGGAGTTGGGAAAGCAATCAGCCCCAGCATTTT. Protein product: CAWSWESNQPQHF. The V gene is TRBV30, the J gene TRBJ1-5; D not resolved. The ends were cut back, 2 bases at V and 1 base at J, with 6 bases in the middle. The CDR3 has 13 amino acids. CDR1 is GTSNPN and CDR2 is SVGIG in the germline V gene (reference sequence). Full variable domain (remainder filled in from reference TRBV30 and TRBJ1-5): SQTIHQWPATLVQPVGSPLSLECTVEGTSNPNLYWYRQAAGRGLQLLFYSVGIGQISSEVPQNLSASRPQDRQFILSSKKLLLSDSGFYLCAWSWESNQPQHFGDGTRLSIL.

This clone was observed a handful of times. This rearrangement joins TRBV29-1 to TRBJ2-3; D is undetermined. The CDR3 consists of 13 residues. V lost 6 bases and J lost 2, with 12 bases in between. CDR1 is SQVTM, CDR2 ANQGSEA, per germline. The chain's CDR3 is CSVESFYTDTQYF. The DNA for the CDR3 is TGCAGCGTCGAGAGTTTCTACACAGATACGCAGTATTTT.

The chain uses TRBV29-1 and TRBJ1-2; 7 positions agree with TRBD1. J gave up 7 bases and V 5 bases, and 10 bases lay outside the gene matches. Germline CDR1 and CDR2: SQVTM and ANQGSEA. There are 13 residues in the CDR3. CDR3 residues: CSVTGAGVGGYTF. CDR3 nucleotide sequence: TGCAGCGTTACAGGGGCCGGAGTGGGTGGCTACACCTTC.

The genes are TRBV30 and TRBJ2-4; D call uncertain. Germline assignment: CDR1 GTSNPN and CDR2 SVGIG (reference sequence). V was shortened by 1 base and J by 0 bases, with 7 bases between the two germline ends. The CDR3 consists of 14 residues. CDR3 DNA: TGTGCCTGGAGTGAGTCCCTAGCCAAAAACATTCAGTACTTC. Encoded protein: CAWSESLAKNIQYF.

The V gene is TRBV5-5, the J gene TRBJ2-4; D may match TRBD1 or TRBD2 (6 bases each). V shed 1 base and J shed 8 bases, with 13 bases lying between them. This CDR3 has 14 residues. Per germline, CDR1 SGHKS and CDR2 YYEKEE (reference sequence). In DNA, the CDR3 is TGTGCCAGCAGCTTGCCGGGGGCGGAGGACATTCAGTACTTC. It encodes CASSLPGAEDIQYF.

The chain combines TRBV7-9 with TRBJ1-1; TRBD1 might be the D (6 bases). The CDR3 consists of 15 residues. Trimming removed 5 bases at V and 7 bases at J, with 20 bases between. Per germline, CDR1 SEHNR and CDR2 FQNEAQ (reference sequence). The CDR3 nucleotides are TGTGCCAGCAGCCCTATTCGTCAGGGGACCGTTGAAGCTTTCTTT. Encoded protein: CASSPIRQGTVEAFF.

This clone showed up just a few times. The chain has TRBV5-1 and TRBJ2-2, with D maybe TRBD1 (6 bases). The CDR3 contains 15 residues. Trimming pared 4 bases from V and 0 bases from J, leaving 10 bases between. The V gene's germline CDR1 is SGHRS and CDR2 YFSETQ. This CDR3 reads CASSPGHSNTGELFF. As DNA, the CDR3 is TGCGCCAGCAGCCCGGGACACTCGAACACCGGGGAGCTGTTTTTT.

In this sample, this clone turned up a few times. This chain joins TRBV15 and TRBJ2-7; D gene ambiguous. The CDR3 contains 13 residues. Looked up from germline, CDR1 is LNHNV and CDR2 is YYDKDF (reference sequence). With 0 bases removed from V and 1 base from J, the gap between germline ends came to 4 bases. For the CDR3, the DNA is TGTGCCACCAGCAGAGACCAGTCCTACGAGCAGTACTTC. The encoded protein is CATSRDQSYEQYF.

In its sample, this clone was seen many times. The chain joins TRBV7-2 to TRBJ2-3; D gene unclear. This CDR3 region has 16 residues. Germline V CDR1 and CDR2: SGHTA, FQGNSA. V shed 8 bases and J shed 6 bases, with 24 bases lying between them. The CDR3 loop reads CASAPTFSGLRDTQYF. The CDR3 DNA reads TGTGCCAGCGCTCCCACTTTTTCGGGTTTGCGTGATACGCAGTATTTT. Looking up the rest from reference TRBV7-2 and TRBJ2-3 gives the full variable domain: GAGVSQSPSNKVTEKGKDVELRCDPISGHTALYWYRQSLGQGLEFLIYFQGNSAPDKSGLPSDRFSAERTGGSVSTLTIQRTQQEDSAVYLCASAPTFSGLRDTQYFGPGTRLTVL.

The chain carries TRBV2 and TRBJ2-3; unclear D gene. CDR1 and CDR2 from the germline V gene are SNHLY and FYNNEI. Trimming removed 1 base from V and 2 bases from J, with 4 bases in between. The CDR3 spans 13 residues. CDR3 amino acids: CASSEGPTDTQYF. CDR3 nucleotide sequence: TGTGCCAGCAGTGAAGGGCCCACAGATACGCAGTATTTT.

This clone has just a few counts. The sample contains more than one DNA sequence encoding this CDR3. The genes are TRBV30 and TRBJ2-6; no firm D call. V was trimmed by 0 bases and J by 4 bases, leaving 4 bases between them. The germline CDR1 and CDR2 sequences are GTSNPN and SVGIG (reference sequence). This CDR3 spans 13 amino acids. The CDR3 sequence: CAWSVTGANVLTF. DNA for the CDR3: TGTGCCTGGAGTGTTACCGGGGCCAACGTCCTGACTTTC. The whole variable domain, filled in from reference TRBV30 and TRBJ2-6, reads SQTIHQWPATLVQPVGSPLSLECTVEGTSNPNLYWYRQAAGRGLQLLFYSVGIGQISSEVPQNLSASRPQDRQFILSSKKLLLSDSGFYLCAWSVTGANVLTFGAGSRLTVL.

J is TRBJ1-5 and V is TRBV5-6; a possible D gene is TRBD1 (5 bases). The CDR3 length is 16 residues. V dropped 0 bases and J dropped 6 bases, with 16 bases sitting between them. Germline loops: CDR1 SGHDT, CDR2 YYEEEE. The CDR3 spells CASSLEGSPTVQPQHF. In DNA, the CDR3 is TGTGCCAGCAGCTTGGAGGGGTCCCCGACGGTTCAGCCCCAGCATTTT.

The chain couples TRBV5-1 to TRBJ1-1, with 9 bases identical to TRBD1. CDR1 and CDR2 from the germline V gene are SGHRS and YFSETQ. The CDR3 sequence is 14 residues long. J was trimmed by 5 bases and V by 4 bases; bases with no gene match: 6. CDR3 DNA: TGCGCCAGCAGCAGCACAGGGGGCCGGACTGAAGCTTTCTTT. Protein sequence: CASSSTGGRTEAFF.